The clone carrying this TCR beta chain appeared a few times. This record belongs to a study of T-cell reconstitution after alpha-beta-depleted transplantation in children. Researchers prepared the TCRbeta library using unique molecular identifiers, the study reports. TCRdb reprocessed the PCR reads via MiXCR and lists one record per CDR3 protein. Of approximately 85,000 distinct CDR3 sequences in the sample, roughly a sixth were seen once. This CDR3 spans 14 amino acids. The V gene lost 5 bases and the J gene lost 4 bases, with 14 bases spanning the gap. The germline CDR1 and CDR2 sequences are SEHNR and FQNEAQ (reference sequence).

The source was PBMCs, mostly from graft donor cells, collected 180 days after TCRalphabeta/CD19-depleted stem cell transplant. The chain combines TRBV7-9 with TRBJ1-2; TRBD1 is a possible D gene (6 bases). The sequence came from a male patient aged 2 to 10 who had a stem cell transplant for acute lymphoblastic leukemia, so the T cells may come from the graft donor. This CDR3 is CASSLQGPTYGYTF. The CDR3 DNA follows: TGTGCCAGCAGCCTACAGGGACCTACCTATGGCTACACCTTC.